This T cell receptor beta chain was sequenced for a study of post-analysis software for immune sequencing data. Study-level background: Patients had relapsing-remitting, secondary progressive or progressive-relapsing multiple sclerosis; some lacked subtype. Findings and caveats of the study: Controls' normalized Chao1 diversity significantly exceeded that of multiple sclerosis patients. Included in a set of roughly five TRBV segments more frequent in patients than controls were TRBV5-6, TRBV5-1 and TRBV20-1.

With 0 bases clipped from V and 6 bases from J, the junction kept 2 bases outside the gene matches. Germline CDR1 and CDR2: DFQATT and SNEGSKA (reference sequence). This CDR3 spans 13 amino acids. In the case of this clonotype: The antigen remains undetermined.

Presence of unique molecular identifiers characterized the TCR beta cDNA libraries. There were roughly 1 to 11 million T cells, and 480,000 or so cDNA molecules came from them. TCRdb processed the PCR reads anew with MiXCR; each CDR3 protein has one entry. The sample holds about 680,000 distinct CDR3 sequences; 55% to 60% are singletons and the top ten take roughly 12%. Sequences were obtained from blood. The rearrangement links TRBV20-1 to TRBJ1-2; 9 bases are shared with TRBD1. The clonotype originates from a girl aged 2-10 years with multiple sclerosis. The CDR3 coding sequence is TGCAGTGCTAGAGAGGGACAGGGTCATGGCTACACCTTC. This gives the protein CSAREGQGHGYTF.